A selection of T cell receptor beta chains follows, all from one sample in a study of breast tumors, draining lymph nodes, adjacent tissues. TCRdb re-analysed the multiplex PCR reads in MiXCR, keeping a single row per CDR3 protein. This table has some 83,000 distinct CDR3 sequences, about 20% appearing once. What was sequenced was axillary lymph node tissue. The source of these receptors is a female donor with breast cancer. Some clones in this sample may be carry-over from other donors' samples. Each CDR3 is given with its conserved first and last residue. For some rows the clone size is stated as once, few or many, or as a class when expanded; others skip it.

V,J,size,length,CDR3
TRBV28,TRBJ1-2,few,16,CASSYGKNRRDYGYTF
TRBV6-6,TRBJ1-1,NA,17,CASSYSPGGGVVTEAFF
TRBV7-9,TRBJ2-1,many,21,CASSKASGGTISTSSYNEQFF
TRBV5-1,TRBJ1-2,many,15,CASSQQGTYPLGYTF
TRBV20-1,TRBJ2-7,many,13,CSARFTSGYEQYF
TRBV4-2,TRBJ2-1,many,15,CASSPGPGRPDEQFF
TRBV3-1,TRBJ2-7,many,13,CASSYGQGGEQYF
TRBV24-1,TRBJ2-7,NA,14,CATSDPPPSCEQYF
TRBV9,TRBJ2-3,many,15,CASSVGLRSTDTQYF
TRBV30,TRBJ2-1,NA,16,CAVTSGREISYNEQFF
TRBV5-1,TRBJ2-3,many,13,CASSSGPSDTQYF
TRBV7-9,TRBJ2-2,many,15,CASRPGTANTGELFF
TRBV7-6,TRBJ1-3,many,16,CASSAGPGFSGNTIYF
TRBV7-9,TRBJ2-1,many,14,CASSLAGELNEQFF
TRBV3-1,TRBJ2-1,few,18,CASSQGYVRLAVYNEQFF
TRBV7-2,TRBJ2-5,many,14,CASSSLHLSETQYF
TRBV7-9,TRBJ2-2,many,16,CASSLSRQGATGELFF
TRBV6-2/TRBV6-3,TRBJ2-2,many,12,CASSRGAGELFF
TRBV5-1,TRBJ2-3,many,14,CASSLRTSTDTQYF
TRBV7-9,TRBJ1-2,NA,14,CASSFETGGLGYTF
TRBV5-4,TRBJ1-4,NA,15,CASSLGGATNEELFF
TRBV12-1,TRBJ1-5,NA,15,CASSPPTGANQPQHF
TRBV7-2,TRBJ1-2,many,14,CASSFGRGNYGYTF
TRBV7-2,TRBJ1-4,many,15,CASSLGVGRNEKLFF
TRBV7-2,TRBJ1-2,NA,16,CASSFFDRGRGYGYTF
TRBV24-1,TRBJ1-1,NA,14,CATSGNSENTEAFF
TRBV6-2/TRBV6-3,TRBJ2-3,many,14,CASSYTHGADTQYF
TRBV7-9,TRBJ2-7,many,16,CASSLLAGQGHYEQYF
TRBV5-4,TRBJ2-7,many,16,CASSSWTGTGRREQYF
TRBV2,TRBJ2-2,many,16,CASTAETGVRTGELFF
TRBV5-1,TRBJ2-7,NA,15,CASGLGGTPPYEQYF
TRBV20-1,TRBJ2-7,many,12,CSAPAATYEQYF
TRBV12-3/TRBV12-4,TRBJ1-2,many,11,CASSFGYGYTF
TRBV20-1,TRBJ2-2,NA,14,CSARKGVNTGELFF
TRBV11-3,TRBJ2-1,NA,16,CASSSGGGRYYNEQFF
TRBV7-9,TRBJ2-3,medium-sized,17,CASSLGASGTFTDTQYF
TRBV20-1,TRBJ1-6,many,13,CSAHKGGRSPLHF
TRBV7-2,TRBJ2-7,many,13,CASSLVVPHEQYF
TRBV5-1,TRBJ1-2,many,13,CASSFLADYGYTF
TRBV19,TRBJ1-5,many,13,CASSQDSTQPQHF
TRBV18,TRBJ1-6,few,15,CASSPGQSTYSPLHF
TRBV11-3,TRBJ2-4,NA,16,CASSSHRDRAKNIQYF
TRBV24-1,TRBJ1-5,many,16,CATSEASNRVDQPQHF
TRBV5-6,TRBJ2-1,many,15,CASSLAAAGVIEQFF
TRBV5-5,TRBJ2-7,many,13,CASSLPGVHEQYF
TRBV7-2,TRBJ2-5,many,16,CASSLRGQGYIETQYF
TRBV5-4,TRBJ2-3,many,13,CVGGLAGGDTQYF
TRBV20-1,TRBJ2-7,many,15,CSASPPVGGDYEQYF
TRBV29-1,TRBJ2-1,many,10,CSVGTGPGFF